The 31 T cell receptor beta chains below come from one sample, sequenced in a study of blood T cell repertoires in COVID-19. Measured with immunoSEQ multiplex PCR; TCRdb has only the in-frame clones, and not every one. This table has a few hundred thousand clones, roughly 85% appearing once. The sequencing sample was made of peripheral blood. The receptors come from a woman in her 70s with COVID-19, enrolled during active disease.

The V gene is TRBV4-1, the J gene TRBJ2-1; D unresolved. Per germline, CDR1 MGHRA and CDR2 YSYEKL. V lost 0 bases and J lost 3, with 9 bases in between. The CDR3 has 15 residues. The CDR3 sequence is CASSQDQARYNEQFF. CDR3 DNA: TGCGCCAGCAGCCAAGATCAGGCCCGCTACAATGAGCAGTTCTTC.

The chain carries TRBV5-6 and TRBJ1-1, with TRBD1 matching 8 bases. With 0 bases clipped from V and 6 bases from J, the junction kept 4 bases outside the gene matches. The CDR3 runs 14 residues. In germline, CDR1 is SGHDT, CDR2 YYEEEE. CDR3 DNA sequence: TGTGCCAGCAGCTTGGGGACAGGGTTTCCTGAAGCTTTCTTT. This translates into CASSLGTGFPEAFF.

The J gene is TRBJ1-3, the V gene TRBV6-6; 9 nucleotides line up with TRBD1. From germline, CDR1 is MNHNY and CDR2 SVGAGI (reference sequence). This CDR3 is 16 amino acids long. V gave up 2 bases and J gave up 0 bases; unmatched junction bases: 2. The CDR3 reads CASSYGTGLSGNTIYF. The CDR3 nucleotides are TGTGCCAGCAGTTACGGGACAGGGCTCTCTGGAAACACCATATATTTT.

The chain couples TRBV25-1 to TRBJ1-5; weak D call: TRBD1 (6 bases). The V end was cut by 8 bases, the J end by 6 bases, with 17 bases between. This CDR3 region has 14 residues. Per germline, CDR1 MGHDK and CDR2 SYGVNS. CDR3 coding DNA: TGTGCCAGCGGCGGACAGCTAAGGTTTCAGCCCCAGCATTTT. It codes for CASGGQLRFQPQHF.

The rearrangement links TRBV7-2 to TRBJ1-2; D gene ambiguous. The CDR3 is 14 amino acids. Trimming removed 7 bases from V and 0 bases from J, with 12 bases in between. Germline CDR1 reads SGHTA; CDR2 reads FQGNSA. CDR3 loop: CASTPEGSNYGYTF. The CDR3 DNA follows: TGTGCCAGCACCCCCGAGGGTTCTAACTATGGCTACACCTTC.

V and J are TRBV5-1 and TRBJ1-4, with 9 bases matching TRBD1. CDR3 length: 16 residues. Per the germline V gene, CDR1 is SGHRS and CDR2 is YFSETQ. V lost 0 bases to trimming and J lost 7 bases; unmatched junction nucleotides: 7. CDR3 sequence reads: CASSLGSTGGSEKLFF. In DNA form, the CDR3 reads TGCGCCAGCAGCTTGGGTTCGACAGGGGGTAGTGAAAAACTGTTTTTT. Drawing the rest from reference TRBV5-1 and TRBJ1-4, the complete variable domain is KAGVTQTPRYLIKTRGQQVTLSCSPISGHRSVSWYQQTPGQGLQFLFEYFSETQRNKGNFPGRFSGRQFSNSRSEMNVSTLELGDSALYLCASSLGSTGGSEKLFFGSGTQLSVL.

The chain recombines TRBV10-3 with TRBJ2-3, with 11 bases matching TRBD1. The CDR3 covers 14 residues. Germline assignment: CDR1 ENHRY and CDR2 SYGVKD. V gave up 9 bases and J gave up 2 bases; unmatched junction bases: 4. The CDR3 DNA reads TGTGCCATTGGGACAGGGGGTAACACAGATACGCAGTATTTT. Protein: CAIGTGGNTDTQYF.

For the CDR3, the DNA is TGTGCCAGCAGGTATACAGGGGGCGCTGGGGCCAACGTCCTGACTTTC. Its translation: CASRYTGGAGANVLTF. The chain couples TRBV7-8 to TRBJ2-6; 9 bases are shared with TRBD1. Germline values: CDR1 SGHVS, CDR2 FQNEAQ. The CDR3 spans 16 residues. Trimming took 6 bases from V and 2 from J; bases not matched to a gene: 5.

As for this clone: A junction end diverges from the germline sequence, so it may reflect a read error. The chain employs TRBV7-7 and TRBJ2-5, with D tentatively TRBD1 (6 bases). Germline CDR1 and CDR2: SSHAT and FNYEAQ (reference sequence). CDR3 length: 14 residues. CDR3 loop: CASSLGASGETQYF. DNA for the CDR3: TGTGCTAGCAGCTTGGGGGCCTCGGGGGAGACCCAGTACTTC.

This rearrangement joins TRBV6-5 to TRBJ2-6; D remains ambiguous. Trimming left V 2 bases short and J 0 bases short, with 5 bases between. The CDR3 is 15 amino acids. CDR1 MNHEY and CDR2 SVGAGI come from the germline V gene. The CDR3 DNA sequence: TGTGCCAGCAGTTACGTCCGCTCTGGGGCCAACGTCCTGACTTTC. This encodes CASSYVRSGANVLTF.

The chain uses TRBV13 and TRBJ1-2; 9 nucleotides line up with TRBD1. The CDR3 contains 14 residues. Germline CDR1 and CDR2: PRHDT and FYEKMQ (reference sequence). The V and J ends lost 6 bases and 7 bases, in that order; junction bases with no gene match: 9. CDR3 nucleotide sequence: TGTGCCAGCAGTTCCGGACAGGGGATAGCTGGCTACACCTTC. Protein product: CASSSGQGIAGYTF.

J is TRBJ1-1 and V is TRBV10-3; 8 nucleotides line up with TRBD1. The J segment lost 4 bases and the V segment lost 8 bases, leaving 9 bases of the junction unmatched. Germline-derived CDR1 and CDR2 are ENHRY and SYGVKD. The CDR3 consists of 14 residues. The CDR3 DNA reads TGTGCCATCGGACAGACAGGGGAGGGCACTGAAGCTTTCTTT. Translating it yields CAIGQTGEGTEAFF.

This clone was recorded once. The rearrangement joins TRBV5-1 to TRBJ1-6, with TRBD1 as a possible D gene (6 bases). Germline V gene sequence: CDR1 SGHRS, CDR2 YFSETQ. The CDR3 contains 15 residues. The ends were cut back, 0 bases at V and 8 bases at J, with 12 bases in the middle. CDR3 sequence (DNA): TGCGCCAGCAGCTTGGCTGGGGGCAGAGATTCACCCCTCCACTTT. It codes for CASSLAGGRDSPLHF.

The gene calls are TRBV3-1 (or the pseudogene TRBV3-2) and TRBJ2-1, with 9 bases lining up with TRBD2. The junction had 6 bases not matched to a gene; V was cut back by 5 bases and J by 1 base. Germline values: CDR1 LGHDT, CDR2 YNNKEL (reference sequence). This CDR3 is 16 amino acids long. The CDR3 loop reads CASSYRSGRSYNEQFF. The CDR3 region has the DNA TGTGCCAGCAGCTACCGTAGCGGGAGATCCTACAATGAGCAGTTCTTC.

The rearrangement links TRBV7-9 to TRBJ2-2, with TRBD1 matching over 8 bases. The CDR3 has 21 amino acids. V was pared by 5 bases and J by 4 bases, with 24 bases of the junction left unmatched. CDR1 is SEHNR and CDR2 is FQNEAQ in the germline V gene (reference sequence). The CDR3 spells CASSKTGGRDRTRPGTGELFF. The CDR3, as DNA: TGTGCCAGCAGCAAAACAGGGGGACGGGACAGGACTCGCCCGGGCACCGGGGAGCTGTTTTTT.

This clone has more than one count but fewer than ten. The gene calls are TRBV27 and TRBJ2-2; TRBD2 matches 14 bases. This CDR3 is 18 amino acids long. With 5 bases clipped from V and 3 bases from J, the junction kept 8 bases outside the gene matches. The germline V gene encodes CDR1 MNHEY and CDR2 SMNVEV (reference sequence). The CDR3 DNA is TGTGCCAGCAGTCCCTCTGGGACTAGCGGGAGTTACACCGGGGAGCTGTTTTTT. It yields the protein CASSPSGTSGSYTGELFF.

The CDR3 sequence: CASSLQGLNQPQHF. In DNA form, the CDR3 reads TGTGCCAGCAGTTTGCAGGGATTGAATCAGCCCCAGCATTTT. V usage is TRBV6-2 or TRBV6-3 and J usage is TRBJ1-5; D may be TRBD1 (5 bases). Germline loops: CDR1 MNHEY, CDR2 SVGEGT. This CDR3 region has 14 residues. The V gene lost 4 bases and the J gene lost 4 bases, with 11 bases spanning the gap.

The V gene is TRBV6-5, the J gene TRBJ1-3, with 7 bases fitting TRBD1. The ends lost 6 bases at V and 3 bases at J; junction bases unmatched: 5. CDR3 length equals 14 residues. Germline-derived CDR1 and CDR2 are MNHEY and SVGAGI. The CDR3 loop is CASRLGGFGNTIYF. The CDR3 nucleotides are TGTGCCAGCAGGCTAGGGGGCTTTGGAAACACCATATATTTT.

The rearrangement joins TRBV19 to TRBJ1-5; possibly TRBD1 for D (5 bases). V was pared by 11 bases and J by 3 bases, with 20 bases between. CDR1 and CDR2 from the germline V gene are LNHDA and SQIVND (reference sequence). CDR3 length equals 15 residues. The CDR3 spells CAPGENRRYNQPQHF. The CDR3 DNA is TGTGCCCCTGGGGAAAACAGGCGCTACAATCAGCCCCAGCATTTT.

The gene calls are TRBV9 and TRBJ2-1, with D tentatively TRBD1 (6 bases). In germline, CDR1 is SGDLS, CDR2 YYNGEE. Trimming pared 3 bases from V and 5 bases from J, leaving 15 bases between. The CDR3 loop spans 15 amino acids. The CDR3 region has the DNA TGTGCCAGCAGCGGATCAGGGGAGTTACACAATGAGCAGTTCTTC. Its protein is CASSGSGELHNEQFF. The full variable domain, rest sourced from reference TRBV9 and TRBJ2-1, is DSGVTQTPKHLITATGQRVTLRCSPRSGDLSVYWYQQSLDQGLQFLIQYYNGEERAKGNILERFSAQQFPDLHSELNLSSLELGDSALYFCASSGSGELHNEQFFGPGTRLTVL.

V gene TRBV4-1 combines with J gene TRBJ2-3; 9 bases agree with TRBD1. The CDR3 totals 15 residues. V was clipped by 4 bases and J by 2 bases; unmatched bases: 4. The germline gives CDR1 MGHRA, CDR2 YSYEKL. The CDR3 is CASSPRDRDTDTQYF. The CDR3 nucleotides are TGCGCCAGCAGCCCCCGGGACAGGGACACAGATACGCAGTATTTT.

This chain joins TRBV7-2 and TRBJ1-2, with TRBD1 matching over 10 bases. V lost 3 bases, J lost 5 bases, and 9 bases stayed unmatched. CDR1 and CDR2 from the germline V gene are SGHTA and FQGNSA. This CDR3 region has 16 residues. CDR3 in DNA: TGTGCCAGCAGCTTGACTATGACAGGGGGCAATTATGGCTACACCTTC. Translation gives CASSLTMTGGNYGYTF. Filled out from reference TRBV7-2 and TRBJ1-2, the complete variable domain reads GAGVSQSPSNKVTEKGKDVELRCDPISGHTALYWYRQSLGQGLEFLIYFQGNSAPDKSGLPSDRFSAERTGGSVSTLTIQRTQQEDSAVYLCASSLTMTGGNYGYTFGSGTRLTVV.

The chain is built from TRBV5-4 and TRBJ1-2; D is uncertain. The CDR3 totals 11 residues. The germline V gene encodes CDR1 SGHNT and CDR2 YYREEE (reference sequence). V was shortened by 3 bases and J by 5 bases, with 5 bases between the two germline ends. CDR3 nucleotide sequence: TGTGCCAGCAGCTGGGCTTATGGCTACACCTTC. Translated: CASSWAYGYTF.

CDR3 in DNA: TGCAGCGTTGGCACAGGGGACACTGAAGCTTTCTTT. It yields the protein CSVGTGDTEAFF. This chain links TRBV29-1 with TRBJ1-1, with 7 bases aligning to TRBD1. Germline V gene lookup returns CDR1 SQVTM and CDR2 ANQGSEA. This CDR3 has 12 residues. V trimming: 4 bases; J trimming: 3 bases; junction bases outside the gene matches: 2.

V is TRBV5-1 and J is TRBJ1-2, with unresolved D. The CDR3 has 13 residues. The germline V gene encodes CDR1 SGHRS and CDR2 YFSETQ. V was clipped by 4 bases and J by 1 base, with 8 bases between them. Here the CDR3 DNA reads TGCGCCAGCAGCGAGGACTATAACTATGGCTACACCTTC. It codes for CASSEDYNYGYTF.

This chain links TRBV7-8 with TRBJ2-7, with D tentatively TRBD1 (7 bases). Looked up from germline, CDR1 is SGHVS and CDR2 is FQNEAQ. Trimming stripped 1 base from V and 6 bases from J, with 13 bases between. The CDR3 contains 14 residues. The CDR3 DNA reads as TGTGCCAGCAGCTTAGTTTCAGGGGGGCGCGAGCAGTACTTC. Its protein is CASSLVSGGREQYF.

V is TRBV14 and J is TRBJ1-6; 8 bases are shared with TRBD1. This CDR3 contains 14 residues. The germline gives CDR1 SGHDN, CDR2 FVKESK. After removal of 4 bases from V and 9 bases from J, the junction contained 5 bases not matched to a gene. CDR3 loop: CASSLGQDGSPLHF. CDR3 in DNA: TGTGCCAGCAGCCTGGGACAGGACGGTTCACCCCTCCACTTT.

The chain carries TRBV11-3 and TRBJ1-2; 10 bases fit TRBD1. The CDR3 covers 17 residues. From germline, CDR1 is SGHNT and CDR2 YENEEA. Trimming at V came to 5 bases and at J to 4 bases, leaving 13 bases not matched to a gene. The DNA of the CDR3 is TGTGCCAGCAGCCTGGGCGGGACAGGGGCAATAGGCTATGGCTACACCTTC. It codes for CASSLGGTGAIGYGYTF.

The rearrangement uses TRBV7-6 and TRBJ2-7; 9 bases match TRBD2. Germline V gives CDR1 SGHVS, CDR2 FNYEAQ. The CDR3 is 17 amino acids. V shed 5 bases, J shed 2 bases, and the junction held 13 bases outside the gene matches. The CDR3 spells CASSTPSGSGSAYEQYF. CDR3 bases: TGTGCCAGCAGCACCCCGTCCGGTAGCGGGAGTGCCTACGAGCAGTACTTC.

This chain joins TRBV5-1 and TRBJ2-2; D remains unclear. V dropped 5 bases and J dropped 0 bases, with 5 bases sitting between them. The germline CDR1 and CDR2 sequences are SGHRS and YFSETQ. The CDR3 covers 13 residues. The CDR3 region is CASRRANTGELFF. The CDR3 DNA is TGCGCCAGCAGGCGAGCGAACACCGGGGAGCTGTTTTTT.

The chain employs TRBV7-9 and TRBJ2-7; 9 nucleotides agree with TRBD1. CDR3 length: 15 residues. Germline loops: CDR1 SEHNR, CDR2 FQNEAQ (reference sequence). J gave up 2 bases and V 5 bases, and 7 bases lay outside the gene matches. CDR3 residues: CASSQNRGLTYEQYF. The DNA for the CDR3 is TGTGCCAGCAGCCAAAACAGGGGGCTCACCTACGAGCAGTACTTC.